The sequence of this T cell receptor beta chain was determined in a study of blood T cell repertoires in COVID-19. The overall study: T cells, B-cell-depleted T cells, or PBMCs provided the cDNA or gDNA that served as material.

Clones were read by immunoSEQ multiplex PCR, and TCRdb kept only the in-frame ones, dropping some. In the table there are over 110,000 clones, about 87% of which are singletons. Enrolled through a virtual design, the participants were between roughly 18 and 90 years of age and came from 24 US areas. Trimming left V 0 bases short and J 2 bases short, with 9 bases between. Germline-derived CDR1 and CDR2 are SGHRS and YFSETQ. The CDR3 runs 15 residues. Specimen: PBMCs or T cells enriched from blood (not recorded which). The TCR was taken from a man aged 50 to 60 in a cohort exposed to, infected with or recovered from COVID-19 (not recorded which). The rearrangement links TRBV5-1 to TRBJ1-5; a possible D gene is TRBD1 (5 bases). The CDR3 DNA follows: TGCGCCAGCAGCTTGGATCAGGGCCGCAATCAGCCCCAGCATTTT. This codes for CASSLDQGRNQPQHF.